The 17 T cell receptor beta chains below all came from one sample that was sequenced in a study of neurological immune-mediated disorders. TCRdb reprocessed the 5' RACE reads via MiXCR and lists one record per CDR3 protein. The table shows roughly 34,000 distinct CDR3 sequences, with roughly 4.4% occurring only once. The sample was PBMCs. The receptors shown here come from a man between 18 and 35 years old in good health.

This clonotype was seen ten or more times. V is TRBV20-1 and J is TRBJ2-1; possible D gene TRBD2, 6 bases. From germline, CDR1 is DFQATT and CDR2 SNEGSKA (reference sequence). The V end was cut by 3 bases, the J end by 4 bases, with 19 bases between. CDR3 length: 16 residues. The DNA for the CDR3 is TGCAGTGCTAGGGGGAAAGCGGGCTCATATTACAATGAGCAGTTCTTC. Encoded protein: CSARGKAGSYYNEQFF.

This clonotype was picked up many times. The chain recombines TRBV10-2 with TRBJ2-5, with D possibly matching TRBD2 (6 bases). V lost 5 bases and J 4 bases, leaving 17 bases between the germline ends. The CDR3 runs to 15 residues. The germline V gene encodes CDR1 WSHSY and CDR2 SAAADI. CDR3: CASSLSGGRRETQYF. CDR3 nucleotides: TGCGCCAGCAGTCTATCCGGGGGACGTAGAGAGACCCAGTACTTC.

This clonotype showed up many times. This sequence joins TRBV4-1 and TRBJ1-4, with TRBD1 matching over 8 bases. V gave up 5 bases and J gave up 5 bases; unmatched junction bases: 7. This CDR3 comprises 15 residues. The germline V gene encodes CDR1 MGHRA and CDR2 YSYEKL. The CDR3, as DNA: TGCGCCAGCAGCTATTACAGGGGGAAGAATGAAAAACTGTTTTTT. This sequence encodes CASSYYRGKNEKLFF.

This clonotype came up many times. This chain uses TRBV11-2 with TRBJ1-2, with D hard to call. Trimming removed 5 bases from V and 5 bases from J, with 9 bases in between. CDR3 length: 12 amino acids. Germline V CDR1 and CDR2: SGHAT, FQNNGV. This CDR3 is CASSPGPYGYTF. In DNA, the CDR3 is TGTGCCAGCAGCCCTGGGCCGTATGGCTACACCTTC.

This clonotype was seen repeatedly, ten times or more. The chain combines TRBV5-6 with TRBJ2-7; TRBD1 aligns across 9 bases. Per the germline V gene, CDR1 is SGHDT and CDR2 is YYEEEE. The CDR3 extends over 14 amino acids. The junction had 5 bases not matched to a gene; V was cut back by 4 bases and J by 3 bases. The CDR3 coding sequence is TGTGCCAGCAGCACCGGGACAGGGTTCTACGAGCAGTACTTC. Amino acids: CASSTGTGFYEQYF.

This clonotype came up many times. The chain links TRBV29-1 to TRBJ2-5; D not resolved. This CDR3 contains 13 residues. V dropped 4 bases and J dropped 3 bases, with 12 bases sitting between them. Germline loops: CDR1 SQVTM, CDR2 ANQGSEA. The CDR3: CSVVTRWKETQYF. CDR3 in DNA: TGCAGCGTTGTGACCCGCTGGAAAGAGACCCAGTACTTC. The variable domain in full, with the rest retrieved from reference TRBV29-1 and TRBJ2-5, is SAVISQKPSRDICQRGTSLTIQCQVDSQVTMMFWYRQQPGQSLTLIATANQGSEATYESGFVIDKFPISRPNLTFSTLTVSNMSPEDSSIYLCSVVTRWKETQYFGPGTRLLVL.

This clonotype was recorded at least ten times. V and J are TRBV6-5 and TRBJ2-7, with 11 positions matching TRBD1. The trim removed 2 bases at V and 6 bases at J, leaving 6 bases unmatched. This CDR3 contains 15 residues. The germline CDR1 and CDR2 sequences are MNHEY and SVGAGI. CDR3 sequence (DNA): TGTGCCAGCAGTTACGGACAGGGGGCTCGATCCGAGCAGTACTTC. Residues: CASSYGQGARSEQYF.

This clonotype appeared many times. The genes are TRBV3-1 and TRBJ1-5, with unresolved D. In germline, CDR1 is LGHDT, CDR2 YNNKEL (reference sequence). V was cut by 1 base and J by 5 bases, with 9 bases left in between. The CDR3 has 14 residues. The CDR3 region has the DNA TGTGCCAGCAGCCAAGGAGGTCGGGATCAGCCCCAGCATTTT. Translation gives CASSQGGRDQPQHF.

This clonotype counts as medium-sized. The chain uses TRBV5-1 and TRBJ2-3, with a weak D call TRBD1 (6 bases). This CDR3 region has 13 residues. Trimming removed 2 bases from V and 5 bases from J, with 9 bases in between. Germline CDR1 reads SGHRS; CDR2 reads YFSETQ. The CDR3 sequence: CASSFPGEDTQYF. The CDR3 DNA reads as TGCGCCAGCAGCTTCCCAGGGGAAGATACGCAGTATTTT.

This clonotype appeared many times. This sequence joins TRBV7-9 and TRBJ2-7; 7 bases line up with TRBD2. CDR3 size: 13 residues. After removal of 5 bases from V and 3 bases from J, the junction contained 4 bases not matched to a gene. Germline V gene data show CDR1 as SEHNR and CDR2 as FQNEAQ (reference sequence). CDR3 bases: TGTGCCAGCAGCCCACCGGGAGGCTACGAGCAGTACTTC. This encodes CASSPPGGYEQYF.

Ten or more counts support this clonotype. The chain combines TRBV10-3 with TRBJ2-2, with TRBD2 identical over 11 bases. The CDR3 sequence is 18 residues long. V was clipped by 8 bases and J by 5 bases; unmatched bases: 16. Germline V gives CDR1 ENHRY, CDR2 SYGVKD. CDR3 coding DNA: TGTGCCATCCGTGTAGCCCAGGGACTAGCGGTTCGTACCGGGGAGCTGTTTTTT. Translation gives CAIRVAQGLAVRTGELFF.

This clonotype was detected ten times or more. The rearrangement joins TRBV5-4 to TRBJ2-5; TRBD1 or TRBD2 may be the D gene (5 bases each). V lost 0 bases and J lost 6, with 9 bases in between. Germline loops: CDR1 SGHNT, CDR2 YYREEE (reference sequence). The CDR3 has 13 amino acids. CDR3 sequence: CASSLGDRQTQYF. CDR3 coding DNA: TGTGCCAGCAGCTTGGGGGACCGACAGACCCAGTACTTC.

This clonotype was detected many times. The gene calls are TRBV15 and TRBJ1-1, with D possibly being TRBD1 (5 bases). The CDR3 is made up of 20 amino acids. With 3 bases removed from V and 2 bases from J, the gap between germline ends came to 28 bases. Germline V gives CDR1 LNHNV, CDR2 YYDKDF (reference sequence). CDR3 sequence: CATSSQTRGADSSSNTEAFF. The DNA of the CDR3 is TGTGCCACCAGCAGCCAAACCCGCGGGGCAGACTCATCCTCAAACACTGAAGCTTTCTTT.

The genes are TRBV7-8 and TRBJ1-5; D remains unclear. Trimming removed 3 bases at V and 6 bases at J, with 15 bases between. CDR3 size: 15 residues. Germline lookup yields CDR1 SGHVS and CDR2 FQNEAQ. This CDR3 reads CASSFSGPGVQPQHF. The CDR3 DNA is TGTGCCAGCAGCTTTTCGGGCCCCGGGGTTCAGCCCCAGCATTTT. Looking up the rest from reference TRBV7-8 and TRBJ1-5 gives the full variable domain: GAGVSQSPRYKVAKRGQDVALRCDPISGHVSLFWYQQALGQGPEFLTYFQNEAQLDKSGLPSDRFFAERPEGSVSTLKIQRTQQEDSAVYLCASSFSGPGVQPQHFGDGTRLSIL.

This clonotype was detected ten times or more. J is TRBJ2-3 and V is TRBV5-8; TRBD2 matches at 13 bases. With V trimmed by 2 bases and J by 4 bases, 4 bases remained unmatched. The CDR3 has 16 amino acids. The germline CDR1 and CDR2 sequences are SGHTS and YDEGEE. The CDR3 here is CASSFGTSGDADTQYF. The CDR3 nucleotides are TGTGCCAGCAGCTTCGGGACTAGCGGGGACGCAGATACGCAGTATTTT.

The table lists this clonotype with many counts. The chain joins TRBV5-1 to TRBJ2-3; D perhaps matches TRBD1 (6 bases). Trimming stripped 6 bases from V and 4 bases from J, with 15 bases between. The CDR3 is 14 residues long. The V gene's germline CDR1 is SGHRS and CDR2 YFSETQ. DNA of the CDR3: TGCGCCAGCAATGCCCCCGAGGGGGCAGATACGCAGTATTTT. Translated: CASNAPEGADTQYF.

This clonotype has a count of ten or more. This sequence joins TRBV2 and TRBJ2-7, with 9 bases that match TRBD2. Per germline, CDR1 SNHLY and CDR2 FYNNEI. CDR3 length equals 14 residues. V was clipped by 7 bases and J by 3 bases; unmatched bases: 7. This CDR3 reads CASNAGTSFYEQYF. The DNA for the CDR3 is TGTGCCAGCAACGCCGGGACTAGCTTCTACGAGCAGTACTTC.